The entry below describes one T cell receptor beta chain. Its antigen is unknown. These data come from a study of post-analysis software for immune sequencing data. Points from the study as a whole: Compared with controls, patients had more of roughly five TRBV segments, including TRBV5-6, TRBV5-1 and TRBV20-1.

This CDR3 region has 16 residues. Per germline, CDR1 KGHSH and CDR2 LQKENI. Trimming at V came to 6 bases and at J to 4 bases, leaving 12 bases not matched to a gene. Prepared libraries of TCR beta cDNA carried unique molecular identifiers. TCRdb re-derived calls from the PCR reads in MiXCR, one entry per CDR3 protein. The sample consists of hundreds of thousands of distinct CDR3 sequences, around 60% of them appearing once. This TCR derives from a girl between 2 and 10 years old with multiple sclerosis. V usage is TRBV18 and J usage is TRBJ1-2; 9 positions agree with TRBD1. The sample comprised blood. CDR3 protein: CASSPTGTGWIYGYTF. In DNA form, the CDR3 reads TGTGCCAGCTCTCCTACCGGGACAGGGTGGATCTATGGCTACACCTTC.